The clone carrying this T cell receptor (beta chain) was counted many times. Its target is not known. The record originates from a study of early T cells in non-severe SARS-CoV-2 infection. Looking at the study overall: Bulk RNA from unsorted whole blood was sequenced; chains were unpaired.

Trimming took off 1 base at V and 1 base at J, with 10 bases between the two ends. Germline loops: CDR1 KGHSH, CDR2 LQKENI. This CDR3 spans 15 amino acids. Unique molecular identifier tags were affixed to discrete cDNA molecules. TCRdb called the 5' RACE reads again in MiXCR, with one record for every CDR3 protein. This table holds some 28,000 distinct CDR3 sequences, 9.5% to 10% found once. Study outcomes and limitations: Matching with VDJdb favored anti-spike CD8 responses (missing private and CD4 specificities).

The specimen sequenced was whole blood. The rearrangement links TRBV18 to TRBJ1-1, with D possibly being TRBD1 (6 bases). This TCR was sampled from an adult who was a healthcare worker with PCR-confirmed SARS-CoV-2 infection or an uninfected control (not recorded which). The CDR3, as DNA: TGTGCCAGCTCACCACAGGGGGGGACGAACACTGAAGCTTTCTTT. Encoded protein: CASSPQGGTNTEAFF.